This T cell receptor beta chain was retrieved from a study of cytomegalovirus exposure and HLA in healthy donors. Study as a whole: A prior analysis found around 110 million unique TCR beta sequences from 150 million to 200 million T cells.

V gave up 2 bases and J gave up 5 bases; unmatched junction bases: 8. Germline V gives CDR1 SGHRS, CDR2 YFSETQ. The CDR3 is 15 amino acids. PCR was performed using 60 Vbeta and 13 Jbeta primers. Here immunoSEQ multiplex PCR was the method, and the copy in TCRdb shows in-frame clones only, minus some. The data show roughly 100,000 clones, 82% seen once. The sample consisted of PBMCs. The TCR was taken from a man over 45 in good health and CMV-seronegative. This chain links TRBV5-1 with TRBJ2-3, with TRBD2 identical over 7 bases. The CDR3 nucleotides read TGCGCCAGCAGCTTCCAAGGGGAGGGGAAAGATACGCAGTATTTT. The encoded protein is CASSFQGEGKDTQYF.